This TCR beta chain is from a study of read filtering for tumor transcriptome and immune sequencing (dated by TCRdb to about 2020). As for the study more broadly: The cohort was composed of approximately 17 male and about 14 female patients, with a mean age of roughly 61 years and an age range of roughly 45 to 85. Under revised international staging, about 8 patients fell into R-ISS I, more than 15 into R-ISS II and about seven into R-ISS III. After DNase treatment, whole-transcriptome libraries were prepared with the TruSeq RNA Access Library Prep Kit. Per sample, about 4 to 10.27 million TCR-region mapped reads were obtained with IR-seq, compared with only 85 to 1273 with RNA-seq. TCR repertoires obtained by targeted immune repertoire sequencing and by bulk whole-transcriptome sequencing performed on the same bone marrow samples were compared. A main aim was a read-filtering strategy for immune repertoire data, specifically whether clonotypes supported by a single read should be removed.

Every patient had bone marrow sampled at the time of active disease. Ficoll-Hypaque density gradient centrifugation was used to isolate bone marrow mononuclear cells. Myeloma plasma cells were removed and CD138-negative cells were collected by negative selection after labeling with CD138 magnetic microbeads on a MACS separator. Flow cytometry with CD138 antibodies on an Attune NxT was used to check how pure the isolated cells were. Total RNA was extracted with TRIzol reagent and quantified with a NanoDrop spectrophotometer. Paired RNA-seq and IR-seq were performed on each patient's CD138-negative bone marrow sample. CDR1 and CDR2 were assigned from the germline V gene as LGHNT and FRNRAP. The CDR3 sequence holds 15 residues, the cysteine and phenylalanine included. Just the 45-base CDR3 DNA is kept, in frame starting at base 1. V gives up 5 bases and J gives up 4 bases, and the segment between their germline ends measures 14 bases.

This clonotype was found many times. Its recognized antigen is unknown. No qualities accompany the bases; no much larger clone lies one base away. What the work shows at the level of the full study, not this receptor alone: The sorted CD138-negative fraction was a mixed bone marrow immune population, not purified T cells. IR-seq captured clonotypes at much higher depth and more reliably than RNA-seq, and smaller IR-seq throughput sufficed to identify most shared clonotypes. The correlation between IR-seq and RNA-seq shared clonotype proportions was increased by removal of single-read clonotypes. Single-read clonotypes made up 80% to 90% of clonotypes but only approximately 4% of total reads in IR-seq, compared with around 70% of clonotypes and 40% to 55% of reads in RNA-seq.

Starting from 350 to 500 ng RNA, TCR libraries were constructed with the Immunoverse kit using molecular barcoded adaptors that cover the alpha/delta and beta/gamma chains. The same RNA used for transcriptome sequencing was used for TCR library preparation. Sequencing of the TCR libraries was done on an Illumina HiSeq 4000 with 2 x 150 cycles. The authors processed their data as follows. With MiXCR, TCR reads were aligned to human V, D, J and C references and assembled into CDR3 clonotypes, with quality filtering and error correction included. Clonotype counts and gene usage diversity were analyzed with the tcR package in R. For inspection of raw mapping reads, RNA-seq reads were mapped by STAR aligner version 2.5.3a onto GRCh37 of the human genome. To test the effect of sequencing depth on detected clonotypes, IR-seq fastq files were randomly downsampled using Seqtk 1.3. TCRdb itself trimmed the public reads at Q25 with fastp, ran MiXCR and retained productive beta chains. CDR3 protein duplicates are merged, each entry listing the most common genes and DNA. It is TCRdb's table, rather than the study itself, that gives the V and J calls and clone size. The sample table lists tens of thousands of distinct CDR3 sequences, about 20% of them with a count of one. The top ten clonotypes cover less than 45% of the sample.

Recombination connected TRBV12-5 to TRBJ2-2, and perhaps TRBD1 as D gene, on 7 matching bases. The TCR comes from a donor at least 40 years old with multiple myeloma. Sequences were obtained from a population of CD138-negative cells sorted from bone marrow. In light of the paper, this sample's cell subset or site label describes: bone marrow mononuclear cells depleted of CD138+ plasma/myeloma cells by negative magnetic selection. The DNA sequence is as follows: TGTGCTAGTGGTCCGAGACAGGGAGGCACCGGGGAGCTGTTTTTT. Its protein reads: CASGPRQGGTGELFF.